This T cell receptor (beta chain) was identified in a study of blood T cell repertoires in COVID-19. TCRdb keeps only in-frame clones here, not all; method: immunoSEQ multiplex PCR. Of fewer than 250,000 clones detected, more than 75% appear once; the ten largest clones hold less than 20%. CDR1 is SGDLS, CDR2 YYNGEE, per germline. The J segment lost 14 bases and the V segment lost 3 bases, leaving 7 bases of the junction unmatched. The CDR3 runs 12 residues. Each participant's cohort was designated according to participant-reported clinical history. The J gene is TRBJ1-5, the V gene TRBV9, with 8 bases aligning to TRBD1. The clonotype originates from a woman aged 45 to 65 with acute COVID-19. Input material: PBMCs or T cells enriched from blood (not recorded which). This CDR3 is CASSGGTGLKHF. CDR3 DNA: TGTGCCAGCAGCGGAGGGACAGGCCTCAAGCATTTT.